This T cell receptor (beta chain) was retrieved from a study of T cell responses to AZD1222 COVID-19 vaccine. The study, taken as a whole, reports: Nearly half of the spike-specific TCRs reportedly recognize variant regions that carry no mutations.

Clones were read by immunoSEQ multiplex PCR, and TCRdb kept only the in-frame ones, dropping some. The sample lists under 150,000 clones, 80% to 90% occurring once. Points on this clone: The antigen is unknown.

The CDR3 has 15 amino acids. CDR1 MNHEY and CDR2 SVGAGI come from the germline V gene. Trimming removed 2 bases from V and 4 bases from J, with 11 bases in between. The input for sequencing was peripheral blood, taken on day 0 of MenACWY control vaccination. The receptor was isolated from an adult in good health. V is TRBV6-5 and J is TRBJ2-2, with D possibly being TRBD2 (5 bases). The DNA for the CDR3 is TGTGCCAGCAGTTACCTATACGAGGGCACCGGGGAGCTGTTTTTT. It translates to CASSYLYEGTGELFF.